A single T cell receptor (beta chain) is shown here with its context. Antigen unknown. The PCR ran on 60 Vbeta and 13 Jbeta primers. Method: immunoSEQ multiplex PCR; TCRdb's copy keeps in-frame clones and lacks some. The sample yields roughly 180,000 clones, nearly 80% seen once. This sample is drawn from a study of cytomegalovirus exposure and HLA in healthy donors. General study findings and limits: Further analysis, carried out later, found HLA-associated TCR beta chains more clonally expanded than equally common other chains. Overall, 164 TCR beta chains were annotated as cytomegalovirus-associated. For cytomegalovirus status, the classifier reportedly gave diagnoses with high specificity and sensitivity. Later on, analysis showed that most CMV-associated TCR beta chains appeared to be HLA-restricted.

The CDR3 is made up of 14 amino acids. Germline CDR1 and CDR2: SGHDT and YYEEEE. Trimming cost V 5 bases and J 1 base, with 9 bases left between them. Sample: PBMCs. The TCR comes from a female donor in good health and CMV-seronegative. The chain couples TRBV5-6 to TRBJ2-2, with TRBD1 as a possible D gene (6 bases). CDR3 residues: CASRPTGNTGELFF. CDR3 DNA sequence: TGTGCCAGCAGGCCGACAGGGAACACCGGGGAGCTGTTTTTT.